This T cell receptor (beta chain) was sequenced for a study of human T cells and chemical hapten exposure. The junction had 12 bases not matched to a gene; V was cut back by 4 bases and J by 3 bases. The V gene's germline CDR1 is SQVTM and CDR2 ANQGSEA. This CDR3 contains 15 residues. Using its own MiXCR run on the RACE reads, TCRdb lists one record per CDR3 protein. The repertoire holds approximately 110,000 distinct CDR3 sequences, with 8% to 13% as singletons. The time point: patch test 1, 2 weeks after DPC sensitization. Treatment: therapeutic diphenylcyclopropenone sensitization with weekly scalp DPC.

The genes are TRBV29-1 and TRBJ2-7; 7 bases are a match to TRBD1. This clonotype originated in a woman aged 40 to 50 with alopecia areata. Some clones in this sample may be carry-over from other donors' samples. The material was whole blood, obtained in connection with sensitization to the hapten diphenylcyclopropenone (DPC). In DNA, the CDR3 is TGCAGCGTTGCCCGCCTGACAGGGAAATTCTACGAGCAGTACTTC. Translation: CSVARLTGKFYEQYF.